At least ten counts were recorded for the clone carrying this TCR beta chain. No antigen is known for it. This entry is derived from a study of T cells after yellow fever vaccination. Trimming removed 1 base at V and 3 bases at J, with 10 bases between. Per the germline V gene, CDR1 is SGHTA and CDR2 is FQGNSA. CDR3 length equals 15 residues. Study-wide results and limits: Though it reached lower strength, the secondary response hit its peak faster, day 5 versus 15. Among all clonotypes, a small share was observed in both CD4 and CD8 compartments. Most primary-vaccination clones recurred post-booster (around 95% CD4, around 86% CD8).

TCR cDNA was made by 5'RACE template switching, adding a universal primer site and UMIs. MiXCR was run by TCRdb on the 5' RACE reads, yielding one entry per CDR3 protein. The sample contains around 65,000 distinct CDR3 sequences, around 5% of which appear only once. This material consisted of CD4+ T cells sorted from PBMCs, taken less than 16 days after the first yellow fever vaccination. This receptor was identified in a man younger than 35 who received the YFV17D yellow fever vaccine. The chain carries TRBV7-2 and TRBJ1-5; D might be TRBD1 (5 bases). The CDR3 reads CASSLVGGTNQPQHF. DNA of the CDR3: TGTGCCAGCAGCTTAGTGGGGGGGACCAATCAGCCCCAGCATTTT.